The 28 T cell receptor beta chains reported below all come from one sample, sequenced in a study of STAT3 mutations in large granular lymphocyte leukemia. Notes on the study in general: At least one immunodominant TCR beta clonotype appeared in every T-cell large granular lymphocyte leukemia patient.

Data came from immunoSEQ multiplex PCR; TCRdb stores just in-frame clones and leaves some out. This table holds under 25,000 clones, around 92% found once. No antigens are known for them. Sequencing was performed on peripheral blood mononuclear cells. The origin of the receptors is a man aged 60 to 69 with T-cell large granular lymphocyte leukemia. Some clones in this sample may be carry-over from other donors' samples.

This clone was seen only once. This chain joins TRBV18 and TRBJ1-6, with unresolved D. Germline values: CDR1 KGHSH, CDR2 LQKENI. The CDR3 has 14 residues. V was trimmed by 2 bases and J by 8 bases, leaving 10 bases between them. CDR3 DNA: TGTGCCAGCTCACCAACGTATAAGGATTCACCCCTCCACTTT. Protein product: CASSPTYKDSPLHF.

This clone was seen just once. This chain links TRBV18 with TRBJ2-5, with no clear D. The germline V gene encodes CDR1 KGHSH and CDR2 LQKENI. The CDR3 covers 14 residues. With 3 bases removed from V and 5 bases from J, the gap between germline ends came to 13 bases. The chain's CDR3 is CASSPTLTRETQYF. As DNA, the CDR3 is TGTGCCAGCTCACCCACTTTAACAAGGGAGACCCAGTACTTC. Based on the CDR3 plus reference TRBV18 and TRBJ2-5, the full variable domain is NAGVMQNPRHLVRRRGQEARLRCSPMKGHSHVYWYRQLPEEGLKFMVYLQKENIIDESGMPKERFSAEFPKEGPSILRIQQVVRGDSAAYFCASSPTLTRETQYFGPGTRLLVL.

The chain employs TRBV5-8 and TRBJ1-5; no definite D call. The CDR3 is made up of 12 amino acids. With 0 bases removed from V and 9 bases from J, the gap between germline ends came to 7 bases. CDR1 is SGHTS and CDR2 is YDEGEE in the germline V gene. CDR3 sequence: CASSLEGGPQHF. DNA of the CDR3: TGTGCCAGCAGCTTGGAGGGAGGGCCCCAGCATTTT.

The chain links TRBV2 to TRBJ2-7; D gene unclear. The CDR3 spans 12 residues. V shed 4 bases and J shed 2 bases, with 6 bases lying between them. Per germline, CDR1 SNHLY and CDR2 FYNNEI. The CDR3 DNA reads TGTGCCAGCAGTGGTCAGCCCTACGAGCAGTACTTC. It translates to CASSGQPYEQYF.

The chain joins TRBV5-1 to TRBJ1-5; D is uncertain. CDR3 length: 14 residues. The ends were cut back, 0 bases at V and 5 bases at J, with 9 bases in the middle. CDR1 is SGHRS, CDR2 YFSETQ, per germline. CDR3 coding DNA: TGCGCCAGCAGCTTGGGCGGGGTGGATCAGCCCCAGCATTTT. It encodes CASSLGGVDQPQHF.

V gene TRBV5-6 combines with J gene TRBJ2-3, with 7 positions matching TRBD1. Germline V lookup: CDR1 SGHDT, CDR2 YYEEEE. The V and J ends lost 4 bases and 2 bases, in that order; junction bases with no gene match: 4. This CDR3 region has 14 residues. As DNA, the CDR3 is TGTGCCAGCAGCCAGGACAGGAACACAGATACGCAGTATTTT. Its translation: CASSQDRNTDTQYF.

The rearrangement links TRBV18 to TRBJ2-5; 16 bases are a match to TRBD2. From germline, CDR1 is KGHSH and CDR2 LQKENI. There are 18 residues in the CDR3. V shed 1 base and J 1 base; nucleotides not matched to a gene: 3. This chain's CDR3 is CASSPRGLAGGSQETQYF. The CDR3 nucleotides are TGTGCCAGCTCACCACGGGGACTAGCGGGAGGGAGCCAAGAGACCCAGTACTTC.

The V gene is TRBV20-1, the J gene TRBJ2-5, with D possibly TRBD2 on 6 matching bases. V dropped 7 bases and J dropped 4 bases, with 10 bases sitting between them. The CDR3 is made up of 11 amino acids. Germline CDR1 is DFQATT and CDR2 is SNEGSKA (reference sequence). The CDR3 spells CSGRAAETQYF. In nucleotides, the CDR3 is TGCAGTGGGAGGGCCGCAGAGACCCAGTACTTC.

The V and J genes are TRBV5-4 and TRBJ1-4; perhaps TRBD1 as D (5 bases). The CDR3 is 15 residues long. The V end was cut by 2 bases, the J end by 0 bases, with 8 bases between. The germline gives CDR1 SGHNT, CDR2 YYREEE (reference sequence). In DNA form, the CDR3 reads TGTGCCAGCAGCTTTGGGGGTTCAACTAATGAAAAACTGTTTTTT. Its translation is CASSFGGSTNEKLFF.

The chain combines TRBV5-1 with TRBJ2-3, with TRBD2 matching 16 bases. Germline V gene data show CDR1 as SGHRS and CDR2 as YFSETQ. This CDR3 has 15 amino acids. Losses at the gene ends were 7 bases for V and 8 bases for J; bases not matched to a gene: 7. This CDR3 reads CASHPGTSGRGTQYF. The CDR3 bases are TGCGCCAGCCACCCCGGGACTAGCGGGAGGGGTACGCAGTATTTT.

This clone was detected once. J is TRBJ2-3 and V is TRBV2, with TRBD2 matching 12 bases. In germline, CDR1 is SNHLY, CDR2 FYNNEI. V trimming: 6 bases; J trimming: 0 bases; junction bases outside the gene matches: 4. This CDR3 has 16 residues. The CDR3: CASRRTSGTSTDTQYF. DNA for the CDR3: TGTGCCAGCAGAAGGACTAGCGGGACTAGCACAGATACGCAGTATTTT. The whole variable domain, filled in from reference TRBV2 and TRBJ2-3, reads EPEVTQTPSHQVTQMGQEVILRCVPISNHLYFYWYRQILGQKVEFLVSFYNNEISEKSEIFDDQFSVERPDGSNFTLKIRSTKLEDSAMYFCASRRTSGTSTDTQYFGPGTRLTVL.

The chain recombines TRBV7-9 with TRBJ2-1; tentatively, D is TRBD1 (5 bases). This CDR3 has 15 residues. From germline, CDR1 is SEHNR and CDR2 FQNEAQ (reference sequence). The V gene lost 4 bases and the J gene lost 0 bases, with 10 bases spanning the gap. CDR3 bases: TGTGCCAGCAGCTCAGGTGGGGCCTCCTACAATGAGCAGTTCTTC. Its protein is CASSSGGASYNEQFF.

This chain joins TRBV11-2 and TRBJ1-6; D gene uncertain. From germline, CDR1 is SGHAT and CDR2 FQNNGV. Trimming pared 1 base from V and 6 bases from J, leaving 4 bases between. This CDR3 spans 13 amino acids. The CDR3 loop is CASSLGGNSPLHF. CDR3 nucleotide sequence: TGTGCCAGCAGCTTAGGGGGTAATTCACCCCTCCACTTT.

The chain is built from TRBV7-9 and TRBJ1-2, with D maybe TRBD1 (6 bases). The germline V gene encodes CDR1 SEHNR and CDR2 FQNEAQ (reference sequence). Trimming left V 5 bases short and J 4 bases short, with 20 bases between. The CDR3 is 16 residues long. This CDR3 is CASSPPGGQGSYGYTF. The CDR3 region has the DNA TGTGCCAGCAGCCCCCCGGGTGGGCAGGGGAGCTATGGCTACACCTTC.

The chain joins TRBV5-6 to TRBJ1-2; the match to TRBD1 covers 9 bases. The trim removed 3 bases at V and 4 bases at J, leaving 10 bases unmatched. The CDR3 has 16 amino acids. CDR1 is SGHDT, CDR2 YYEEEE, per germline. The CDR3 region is CASSYRTGGEGYGYTF. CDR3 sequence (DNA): TGTGCCAGCAGCTATCGTACAGGGGGCGAGGGCTATGGCTACACCTTC.

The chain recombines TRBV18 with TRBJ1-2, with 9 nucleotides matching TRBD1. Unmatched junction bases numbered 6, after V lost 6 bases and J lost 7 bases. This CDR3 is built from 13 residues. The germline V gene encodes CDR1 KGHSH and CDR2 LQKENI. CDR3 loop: CASSPGTGIGYTF. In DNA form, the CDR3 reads TGTGCCAGCTCGCCAGGGACAGGGATTGGCTACACCTTC.

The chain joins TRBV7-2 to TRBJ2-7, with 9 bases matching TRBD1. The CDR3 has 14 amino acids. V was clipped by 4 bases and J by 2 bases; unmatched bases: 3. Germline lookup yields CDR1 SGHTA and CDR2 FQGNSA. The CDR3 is CASSSGTGTYEQYF. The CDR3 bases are TGTGCCAGCAGCTCCGGGACAGGGACCTACGAGCAGTACTTC. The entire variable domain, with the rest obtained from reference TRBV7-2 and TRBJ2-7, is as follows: GAGVSQSPSNKVTEKGKDVELRCDPISGHTALYWYRQSLGQGLEFLIYFQGNSAPDKSGLPSDRFSAERTGGSVSTLTIQRTQQEDSAVYLCASSSGTGTYEQYFGPGTRLTVT.

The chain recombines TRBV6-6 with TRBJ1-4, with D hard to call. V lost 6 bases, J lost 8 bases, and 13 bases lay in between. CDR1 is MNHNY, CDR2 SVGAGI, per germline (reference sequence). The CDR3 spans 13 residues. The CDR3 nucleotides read TGTGCCAGCAGGTCAGGTCCCATCGAAAAACTGTTTTTT. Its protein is CASRSGPIEKLFF.

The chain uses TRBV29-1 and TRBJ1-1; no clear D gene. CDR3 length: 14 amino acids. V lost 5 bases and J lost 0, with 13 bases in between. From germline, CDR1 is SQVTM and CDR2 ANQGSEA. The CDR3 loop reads CSVKTFWLNTEAFF. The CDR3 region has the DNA TGCAGCGTTAAGACCTTCTGGTTGAACACTGAAGCTTTCTTT.

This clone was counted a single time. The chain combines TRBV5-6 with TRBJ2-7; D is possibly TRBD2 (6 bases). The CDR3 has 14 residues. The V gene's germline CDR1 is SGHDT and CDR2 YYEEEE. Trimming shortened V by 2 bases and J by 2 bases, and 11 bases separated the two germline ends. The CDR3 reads CASSFIGRTYEQYF. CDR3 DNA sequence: TGTGCCAGCAGCTTTATAGGGAGGACCTACGAGCAGTACTTC. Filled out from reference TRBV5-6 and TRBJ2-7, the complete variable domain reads DAGVTQSPTHLIKTRGQQVTLRCSPKSGHDTVSWYQQALGQGPQFIFQYYEEEERQRGNFPDRFSGHQFPNYSSELNVNALLLGDSALYLCASSFIGRTYEQYFGPGTRLTVT.

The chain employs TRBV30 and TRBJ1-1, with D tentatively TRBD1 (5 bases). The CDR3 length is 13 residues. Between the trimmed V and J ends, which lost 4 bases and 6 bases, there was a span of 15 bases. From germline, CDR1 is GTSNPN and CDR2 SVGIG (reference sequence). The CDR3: CAWTPGWGAEAFF. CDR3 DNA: TGTGCCTGGACACCCGGGTGGGGGGCTGAAGCTTTCTTT. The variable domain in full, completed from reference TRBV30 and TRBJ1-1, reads SQTIHQWPATLVQPVGSPLSLECTVEGTSNPNLYWYRQAAGRGLQLLFYSVGIGQISSEVPQNLSASRPQDRQFILSSKKLLLSDSGFYLCAWTPGWGAEAFFGQGTRLTVV.

CDR3 in DNA: TGCAGCGTTGAATTGGGACTGAACTATGGCTACACCTTC. Translated: CSVELGLNYGYTF. V and J are TRBV29-1 and TRBJ1-2, with D perhaps TRBD1 (5 bases). From germline, CDR1 is SQVTM and CDR2 ANQGSEA. Trimming removed 2 bases from V and 2 bases from J, with 9 bases in between. This CDR3 has 13 amino acids.

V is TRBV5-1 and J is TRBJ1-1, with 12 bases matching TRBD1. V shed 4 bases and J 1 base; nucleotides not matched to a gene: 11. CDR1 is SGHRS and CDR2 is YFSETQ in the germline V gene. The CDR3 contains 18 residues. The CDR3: CASSPGGDRGRENTEAFF. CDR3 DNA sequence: TGCGCCAGCAGCCCGGGTGGGGACAGGGGGCGGGAGAACACTGAAGCTTTCTTT.

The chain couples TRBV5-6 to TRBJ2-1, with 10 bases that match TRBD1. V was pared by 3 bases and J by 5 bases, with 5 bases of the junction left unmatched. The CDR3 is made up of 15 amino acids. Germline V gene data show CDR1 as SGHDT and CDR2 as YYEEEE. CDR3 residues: CASSWAGQGNNEQFF. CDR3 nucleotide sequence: TGTGCCAGCAGCTGGGCGGGACAGGGGAACAATGAGCAGTTCTTC.

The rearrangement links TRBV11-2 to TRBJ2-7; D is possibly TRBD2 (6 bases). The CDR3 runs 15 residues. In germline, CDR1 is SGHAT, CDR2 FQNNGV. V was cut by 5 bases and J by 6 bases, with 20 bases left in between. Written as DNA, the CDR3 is TGTGCCAGCAGCCGAGGGATGGGGACTGAGGGCGAGCAGTACTTC. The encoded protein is CASSRGMGTEGEQYF. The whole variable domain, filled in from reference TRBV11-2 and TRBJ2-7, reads EAGVAQSPRYKIIEKRQSVAFWCNPISGHATLYWYQQILGQGPKLLIQFQNNGVVDDSQLPKDRFSAERLKGVDSTLKIQPAKLEDSAVYLCASSRGMGTEGEQYFGPGTRLTVT.

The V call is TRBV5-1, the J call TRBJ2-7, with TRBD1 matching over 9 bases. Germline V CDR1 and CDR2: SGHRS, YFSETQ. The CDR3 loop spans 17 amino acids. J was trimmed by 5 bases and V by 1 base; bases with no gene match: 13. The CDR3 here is CASSLLTGGPGVDEQYF. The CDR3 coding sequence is TGCGCCAGCAGCTTGCTTACAGGGGGCCCAGGGGTTGACGAGCAGTACTTC.

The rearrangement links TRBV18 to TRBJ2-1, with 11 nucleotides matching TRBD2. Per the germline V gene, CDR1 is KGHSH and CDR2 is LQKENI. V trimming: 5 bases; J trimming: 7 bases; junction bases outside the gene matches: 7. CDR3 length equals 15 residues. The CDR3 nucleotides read TGTGCCAGCTCAGGCATTAGCGGGAGGGGAAATGAGCAGTTCTTC. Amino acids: CASSGISGRGNEQFF.

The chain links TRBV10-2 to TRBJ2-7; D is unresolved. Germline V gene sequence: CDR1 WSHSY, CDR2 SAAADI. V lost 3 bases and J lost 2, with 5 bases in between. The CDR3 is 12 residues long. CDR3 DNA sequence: TGCGCCAGCAGTGACCTTGCCTACGAGCAGTACTTC. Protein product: CASSDLAYEQYF.